This T cell receptor (beta chain) was found in a study of T cell responses to AZD1222 COVID-19 vaccine. Study summary: Investigators merged groups given second doses at roughly 4 or roughly 12 weeks.

Repertoires were generated with immunoSEQ multiplex PCR, while TCRdb's copy carries only in-frame clones and drops some. Found here are about 120,000 clones, 92% of them singletons; the top ten hold 13% to 15%. V gave up 3 bases and J gave up 3 bases, with 17 bases separating them. Germline V gene sequence: CDR1 MGHRA, CDR2 YSYEKL. This CDR3 contains 16 residues. The rearrangement links TRBV4-1 to TRBJ1-2; no firm D call. The input for sequencing was peripheral blood, taken on day 0 of AZD1222 vaccination. This receptor was identified in an adult in good health. The CDR3 loop reads CASSQPLRRADYGYTF. CDR3 sequence (DNA): TGCGCCAGCAGCCAGCCCTTGCGGAGGGCGGACTATGGCTACACCTTC.